The present TCR beta chain was sequenced within a study of cytomegalovirus exposure and HLA in healthy donors. Overall study findings and caveats: The authors listed 164 TCR beta chains as cytomegalovirus-associated. Many donors carried some public TCRs, although rarity characterized most TCR sequences. Among the CMV-associated chains, three were confirmed in vitro as specific for CMV antigens.

Details on this clone: Its antigen is undetermined.

The donors were members of the validation cohort, which comprised under 150 subjects and was separate from the first cohort of 666 subjects. From germline, CDR1 is SGHTA and CDR2 FQGNSA. Unmatched junction bases numbered 7, after V lost 6 bases and J lost 9 bases. The CDR3 totals 13 residues. Profiling relied on immunoSEQ multiplex PCR, and the TCRdb table lists in-frame clones only, not all of them. The repertoire holds 150,000 to 200,000 clones, with approximately 84% as singletons. This rearrangement joins TRBV7-2 to TRBJ2-4, with TRBD2 identical over 8 bases. The sample taken for sequencing was PBMCs. This clonotype was sampled from a man younger than 35 in good health and CMV-seropositive. The chain's CDR3 is CASSRPGLGIQYF. CDR3 bases: TGTGCCAGCAGTCGTCCGGGACTAGGCATTCAGTACTTC.